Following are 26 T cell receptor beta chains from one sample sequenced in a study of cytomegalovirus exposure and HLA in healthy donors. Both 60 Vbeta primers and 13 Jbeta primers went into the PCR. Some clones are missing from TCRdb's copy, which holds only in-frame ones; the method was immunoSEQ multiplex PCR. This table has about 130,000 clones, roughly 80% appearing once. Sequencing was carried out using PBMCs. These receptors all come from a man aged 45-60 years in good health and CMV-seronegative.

The CDR3: CASSPRNTGELFF. Here the CDR3 DNA reads TGTGCCAGCAGTCCCAGGAACACCGGGGAGCTGTTTTTT. V gene TRBV27 combines with J gene TRBJ2-2; no definite D call. Germline CDR1 MNHEY, CDR2 SMNVEV (reference sequence). The CDR3 sequence is 13 residues long. V shed 5 bases and J shed 1 base, with 5 bases lying between them.

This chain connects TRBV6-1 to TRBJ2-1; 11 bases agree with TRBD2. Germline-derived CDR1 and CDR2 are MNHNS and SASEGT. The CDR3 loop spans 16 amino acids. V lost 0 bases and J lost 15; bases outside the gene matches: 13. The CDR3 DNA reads TGTGCCAGCAGTGAAGCGCGTCTAGCGGGAGGCCCTTCAGGGTTCTTC. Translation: CASSEARLAGGPSGFF.

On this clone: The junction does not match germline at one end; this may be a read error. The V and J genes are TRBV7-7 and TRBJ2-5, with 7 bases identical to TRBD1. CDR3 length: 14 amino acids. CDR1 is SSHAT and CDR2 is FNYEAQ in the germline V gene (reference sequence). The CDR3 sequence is CASSPTGTQETQYF. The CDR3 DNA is TGTGCTAGCAGCCCGACAGGGACCCAAGAGACCCAGTACTTC.

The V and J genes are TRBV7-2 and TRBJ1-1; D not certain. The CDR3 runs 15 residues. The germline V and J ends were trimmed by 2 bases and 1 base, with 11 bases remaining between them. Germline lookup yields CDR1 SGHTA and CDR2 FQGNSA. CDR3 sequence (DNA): TGTGCCAGCAGCTTATTTGCGGGTAAGAACACTGAAGCTTTCTTT. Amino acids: CASSLFAGKNTEAFF.

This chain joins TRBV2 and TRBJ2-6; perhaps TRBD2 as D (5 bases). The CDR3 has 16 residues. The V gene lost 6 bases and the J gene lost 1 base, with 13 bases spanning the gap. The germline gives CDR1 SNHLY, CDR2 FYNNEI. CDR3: CASSAEGRSGANVLTF. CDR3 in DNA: TGTGCCAGCAGCGCTGAAGGGAGATCTGGGGCCAACGTCCTGACTTTC.

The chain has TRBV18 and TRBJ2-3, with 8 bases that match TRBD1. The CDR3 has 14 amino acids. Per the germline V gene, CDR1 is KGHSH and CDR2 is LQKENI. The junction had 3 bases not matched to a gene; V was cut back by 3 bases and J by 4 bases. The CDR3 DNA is TGTGCCAGCTCACCGACAGGGGTTGCAGATACGCAGTATTTT. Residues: CASSPTGVADTQYF.

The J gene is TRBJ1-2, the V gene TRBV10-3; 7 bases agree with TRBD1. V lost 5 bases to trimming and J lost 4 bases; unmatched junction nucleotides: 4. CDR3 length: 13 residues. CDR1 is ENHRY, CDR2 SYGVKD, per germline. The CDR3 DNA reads TGTGCCATCAGTCCGGGACAGAGCTATGGCTACACCTTC. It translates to CAISPGQSYGYTF.

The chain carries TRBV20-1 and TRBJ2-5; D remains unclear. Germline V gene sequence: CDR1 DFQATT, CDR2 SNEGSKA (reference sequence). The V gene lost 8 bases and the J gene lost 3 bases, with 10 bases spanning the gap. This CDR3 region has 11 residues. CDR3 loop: CSPLKKETQYF. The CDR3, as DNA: TGCAGTCCACTCAAAAAAGAGACCCAGTACTTC.

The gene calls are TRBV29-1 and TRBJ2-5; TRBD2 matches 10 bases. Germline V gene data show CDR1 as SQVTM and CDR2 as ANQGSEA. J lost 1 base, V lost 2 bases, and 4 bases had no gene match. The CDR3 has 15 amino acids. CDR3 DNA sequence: TGCAGCGTTGAACGGAGCGGGAGGGCCCAAGAGACCCAGTACTTC. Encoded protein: CSVERSGRAQETQYF.

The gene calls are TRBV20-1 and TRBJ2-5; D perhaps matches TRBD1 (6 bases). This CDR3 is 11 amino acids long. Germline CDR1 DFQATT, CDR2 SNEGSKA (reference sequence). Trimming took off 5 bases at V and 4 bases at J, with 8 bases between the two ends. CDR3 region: CSAVQGETQYF. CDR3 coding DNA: TGCAGTGCTGTACAGGGAGAGACCCAGTACTTC.

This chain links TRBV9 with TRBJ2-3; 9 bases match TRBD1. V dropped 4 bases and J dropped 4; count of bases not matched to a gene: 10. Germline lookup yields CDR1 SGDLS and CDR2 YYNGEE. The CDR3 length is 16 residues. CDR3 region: CASSNTGGVFSDTQYF. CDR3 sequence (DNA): TGTGCCAGCAGCAATACAGGGGGCGTTTTTTCAGATACGCAGTATTTT.

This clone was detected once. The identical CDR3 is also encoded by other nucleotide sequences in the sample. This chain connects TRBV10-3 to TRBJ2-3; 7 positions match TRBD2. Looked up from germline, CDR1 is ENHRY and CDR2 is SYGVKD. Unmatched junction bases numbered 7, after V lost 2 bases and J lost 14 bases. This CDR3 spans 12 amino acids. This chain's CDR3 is CAISEARTSSYF. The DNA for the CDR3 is TGTGCCATCAGTGAGGCGCGGACTAGTTCGTATTTT.

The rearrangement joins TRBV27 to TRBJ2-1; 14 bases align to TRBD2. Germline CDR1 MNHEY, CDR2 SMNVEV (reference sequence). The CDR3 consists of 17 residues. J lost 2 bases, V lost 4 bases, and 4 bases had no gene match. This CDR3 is CASSSRLAGGTYNEQFF. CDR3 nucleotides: TGTGCCAGCAGTTCCCGACTAGCGGGAGGGACCTACAATGAGCAGTTCTTC.

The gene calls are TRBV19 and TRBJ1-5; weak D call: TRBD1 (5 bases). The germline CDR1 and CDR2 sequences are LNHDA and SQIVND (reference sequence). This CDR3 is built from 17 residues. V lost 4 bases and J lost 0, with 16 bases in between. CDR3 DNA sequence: TGTGCCAGTAGTACTGGCCAGGGCCTTTATAGCAATCAGCCCCAGCATTTT. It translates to CASSTGQGLYSNQPQHF.

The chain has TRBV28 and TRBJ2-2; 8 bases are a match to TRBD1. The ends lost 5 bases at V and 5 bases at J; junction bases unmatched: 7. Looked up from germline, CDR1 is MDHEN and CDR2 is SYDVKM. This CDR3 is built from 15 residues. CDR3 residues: CASSPSTGGTGELFF. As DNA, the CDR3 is TGTGCCAGCAGTCCGTCTACAGGGGGAACCGGGGAGCTGTTTTTT.

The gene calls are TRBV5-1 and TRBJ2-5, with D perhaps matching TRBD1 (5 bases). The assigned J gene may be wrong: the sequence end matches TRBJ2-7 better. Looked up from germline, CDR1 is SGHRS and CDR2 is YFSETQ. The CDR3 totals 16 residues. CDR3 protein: CASSLALRTRTYEQYF. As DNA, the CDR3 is TGCGCCAGCAGCTTAGCGCTCCGGACACGCACCTACGAGCAGTACTTC.

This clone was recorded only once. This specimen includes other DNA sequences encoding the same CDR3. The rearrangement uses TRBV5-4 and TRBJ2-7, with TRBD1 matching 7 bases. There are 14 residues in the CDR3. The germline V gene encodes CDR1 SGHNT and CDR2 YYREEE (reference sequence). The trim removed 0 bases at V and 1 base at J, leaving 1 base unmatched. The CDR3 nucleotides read TGTGCCAGCAGCTTGGACAGGGGATCCTACGAGCAGTACTTC. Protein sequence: CASSLDRGSYEQYF.

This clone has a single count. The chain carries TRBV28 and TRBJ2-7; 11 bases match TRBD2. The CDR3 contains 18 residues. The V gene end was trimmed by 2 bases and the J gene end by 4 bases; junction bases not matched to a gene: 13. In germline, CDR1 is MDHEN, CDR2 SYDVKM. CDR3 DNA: TGTGCCAGCAGTTTAGTAGGGTTACTTAGCGGGAGGGAATACGAGCAGTACTTC. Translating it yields CASSLVGLLSGREYEQYF.

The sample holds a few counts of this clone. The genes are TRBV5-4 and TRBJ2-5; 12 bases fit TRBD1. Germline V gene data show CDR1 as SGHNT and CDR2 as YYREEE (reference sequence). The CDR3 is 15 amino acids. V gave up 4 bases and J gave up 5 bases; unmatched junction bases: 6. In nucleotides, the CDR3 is TGTGCCAGCAGCCCCGGGACAGGGGGCGGGGAGACCCAGTACTTC. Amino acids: CASSPGTGGGETQYF.

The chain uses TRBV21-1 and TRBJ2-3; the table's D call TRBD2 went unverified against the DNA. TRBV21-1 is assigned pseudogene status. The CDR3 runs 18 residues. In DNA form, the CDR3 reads TGTGCCAGCAGCCCCGGACTAGCGGGAGGGCCTGTTATGGATACGCAGTATTTT. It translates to CASSPGLAGGPVMDTQYF.

The chain's CDR3 is CSVERTAYETQYF. CDR3 nucleotides: TGCAGCGTTGAAAGGACAGCCTACGAGACCCAGTACTTC. The rearrangement links TRBV29-1 to TRBJ2-5; D may be TRBD1 (6 bases). Per the germline V gene, CDR1 is SQVTM and CDR2 is ANQGSEA. Trimming stripped 2 bases from V and 5 bases from J, with 12 bases between. The CDR3 has 13 residues.

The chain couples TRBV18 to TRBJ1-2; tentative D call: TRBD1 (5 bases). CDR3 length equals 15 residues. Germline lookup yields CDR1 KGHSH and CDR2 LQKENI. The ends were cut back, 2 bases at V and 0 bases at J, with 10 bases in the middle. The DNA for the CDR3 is TGTGCCAGCTCACCAGGGAGGGACTCTAACTATGGCTACACCTTC. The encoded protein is CASSPGRDSNYGYTF.

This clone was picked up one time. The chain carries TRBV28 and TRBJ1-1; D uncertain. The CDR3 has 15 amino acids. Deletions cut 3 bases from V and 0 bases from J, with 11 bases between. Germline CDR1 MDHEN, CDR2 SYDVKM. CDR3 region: CASSLGEEMNTEAFF. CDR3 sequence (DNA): TGTGCCAGCAGTTTGGGAGAGGAAATGAACACTGAAGCTTTCTTT.

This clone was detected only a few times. CDR3 region: CASSLPGLAGVGDTQYF. In nucleotides, the CDR3 is TGTGCCAGCAGTTTACCGGGACTAGCGGGAGTAGGCGATACGCAGTATTTT. The J gene is TRBJ2-3, the V gene TRBV28; 14 bases agree with TRBD2. The V gene's germline CDR1 is MDHEN and CDR2 SYDVKM. Unmatched junction bases numbered 7, after V lost 2 bases and J lost 6 bases. The CDR3 runs to 17 residues.

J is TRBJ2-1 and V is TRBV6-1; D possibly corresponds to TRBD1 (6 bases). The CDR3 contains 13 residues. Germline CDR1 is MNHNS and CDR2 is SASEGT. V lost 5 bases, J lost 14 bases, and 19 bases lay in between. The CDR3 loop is CASSFLGQPSEFF. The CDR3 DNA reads TGTGCCAGCAGTTTCTTAGGACAGCCAAGTGAGTTCTTC.

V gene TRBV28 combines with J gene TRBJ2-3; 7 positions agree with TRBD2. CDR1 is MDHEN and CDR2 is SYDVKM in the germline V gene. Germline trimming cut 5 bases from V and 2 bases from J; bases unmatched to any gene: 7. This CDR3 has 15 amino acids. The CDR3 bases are TGTGCCAGCAGTCCGGGGGAGGGTATCACAGATACGCAGTATTTT. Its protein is CASSPGEGITDTQYF.